Shown below are 8 T cell receptor beta chains from a single sample sequenced in a study of cytomegalovirus exposure and HLA in healthy donors (dated by TCRdb to the late 2010s). Library prep was done by the immunoSEQ multiplex PCR assay. The table comes from immuneACCESS by way of TCRdb, which keeps in-frame sequences with V and J called. Part of the clones is missing from these tables; in studies checked, under half for an unresolved V gene and the rest for unknown reasons. The sample contains 100,000 to 120,000 clones, around 87% of them found a single time. About 1.5% of the sample comes from the top ten. The sample taken for sequencing was PBMCs. The receptors shown here come from a woman younger than 45 in good health and CMV-seropositive.

V usage is TRBV4-3 and J usage is TRBJ2-5, with 8 bases identical to TRBD2. The CDR3 spans 14 residues. V was pared by 3 bases and J by 5 bases, with 5 bases of the junction left unmatched. Germline assignment: CDR1 LGHNA and CDR2 YSLEER. The CDR3 DNA follows: TGCGCCAGCAGCCACGGACTAGCCCGTGAGACCCAGTACTTC. Protein: CASSHGLARETQYF.

The chain recombines TRBV5-4 with TRBJ1-2; 7 bases align to TRBD1. Trimming removed 3 bases from V and 10 bases from J; junction bases left unmatched: 3. The CDR3 runs 11 residues. In germline, CDR1 is SGHNT, CDR2 YYREEE (reference sequence). This CDR3 reads CASSSTGDYTF. In nucleotides, the CDR3 is TGTGCCAGCAGCTCCACAGGGGACTACACCTTC.

This sequence joins TRBV18 and TRBJ2-5; TRBD1 aligns across 9 bases. CDR1 and CDR2 from the germline V gene are KGHSH and LQKENI. V dropped 6 bases and J dropped 6; count of bases not matched to a gene: 11. This CDR3 has 15 amino acids. CDR3 sequence: CASSEQGASAKTQYF. Written as DNA, the CDR3 is TGTGCCAGCTCCGAACAGGGGGCTTCCGCAAAGACCCAGTACTTC.

The chain joins TRBV11-1 to TRBJ2-2; 10 bases fit TRBD1. The germline CDR1 and CDR2 sequences are SGHAT and FQDESV (reference sequence). The V gene end was trimmed by 5 bases and the J gene end by 7 bases; junction bases not matched to a gene: 4. This CDR3 has 14 amino acids. The CDR3 DNA is TGTGCCAGCAGCGACAGGGGGCATGGCGGGGAGCTGTTTTTT. It translates to CASSDRGHGGELFF.

This chain joins TRBV5-4 and TRBJ1-6; tentative D call: TRBD1 (5 bases). This CDR3 has 14 amino acids. Germline V gene lookup returns CDR1 SGHNT and CDR2 YYREEE (reference sequence). Trimming removed 0 bases at V and 6 bases at J, with 7 bases between. The CDR3 DNA reads as TGTGCCAGCAGCTTGGAAGGGGTTAATTCACCCCTCCACTTT. Its protein is CASSLEGVNSPLHF.

This rearrangement joins TRBV2 to TRBJ1-2, with 10 bases identical to TRBD1. Per the germline V gene, CDR1 is SNHLY and CDR2 is FYNNEI. J was trimmed by 5 bases and V by 3 bases; bases with no gene match: 3. This CDR3 comprises 14 residues. The CDR3 reads CASSDDRGPYGYTF. The DNA for the CDR3 is TGTGCCAGCAGTGACGACAGGGGGCCATATGGCTACACCTTC.

The V call is TRBV6-5, the J call TRBJ1-3; no definite D call. Trimming pared 5 bases from V and 0 bases from J, leaving 8 bases between. This CDR3 contains 14 residues. The germline V gene encodes CDR1 MNHEY and CDR2 SVGAGI. The CDR3 spells CASSSLGSGNTIYF. The CDR3 DNA reads as TGTGCCAGCAGTAGCCTAGGCTCTGGAAACACCATATATTTT.

This chain joins TRBV18 and TRBJ2-3, with 9 bases lining up with TRBD1. CDR3 length: 16 residues. Per the germline V gene, CDR1 is KGHSH and CDR2 is LQKENI. The V and J ends lost 5 bases and 1 base, in that order; junction bases with no gene match: 7. CDR3 nucleotides: TGTGCCAGCTCAAACCACAGGACAGGGGGCACAGATACGCAGTATTTT. It translates to CASSNHRTGGTDTQYF.